The source of this TCR beta chain is a study of cytomegalovirus exposure and HLA in healthy donors. In nominal health when sampled, donors likely had unrecorded immune exposures nonetheless. PCR involved 60 Vbeta and 13 Jbeta primers. Clones were read by immunoSEQ multiplex PCR, and TCRdb kept only the in-frame ones, dropping some. The sample carries some 120,000 clones, over 70% recorded once. The sequence was collected from a woman between 45 and 60 years old in good health and CMV-seropositive. What was sequenced was PBMCs.

CDR3 coding DNA: TGCAGCGTTGAACGGGGGGGGAACACTGAAGCTTTCTTT. Translating it yields CSVERGGNTEAFF. J is TRBJ1-1 and V is TRBV29-1; maybe TRBD1 (5 bases). Trimming removed 2 bases at V and 1 base at J, with 8 bases between. The length of the CDR3 is 13 residues. CDR1 and CDR2 (germline): SQVTM, ANQGSEA.